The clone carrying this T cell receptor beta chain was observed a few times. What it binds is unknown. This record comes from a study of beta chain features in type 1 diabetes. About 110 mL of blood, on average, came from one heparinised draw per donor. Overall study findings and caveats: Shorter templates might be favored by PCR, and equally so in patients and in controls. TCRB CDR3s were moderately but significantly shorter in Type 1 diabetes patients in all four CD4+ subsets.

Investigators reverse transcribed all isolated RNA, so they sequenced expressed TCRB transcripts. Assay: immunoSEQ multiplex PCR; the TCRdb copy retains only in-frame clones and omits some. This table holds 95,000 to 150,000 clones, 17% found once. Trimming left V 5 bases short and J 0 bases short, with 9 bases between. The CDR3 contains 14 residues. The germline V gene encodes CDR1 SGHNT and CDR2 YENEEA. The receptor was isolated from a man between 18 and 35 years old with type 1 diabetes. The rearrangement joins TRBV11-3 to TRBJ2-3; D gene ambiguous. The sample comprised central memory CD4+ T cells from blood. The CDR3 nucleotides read TGTGCCAGCAGCCTCTTTTCTAGCACAGATACGCAGTATTTT. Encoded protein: CASSLFSSTDTQYF.